The present T cell receptor beta chain was sequenced within a study of blood T cell repertoires in COVID-19. Study-level background: Spain, Italy and the United States supplied samples that represented acute and convalescent COVID-19. PBMCs, B-cell-depleted T cells, or T cells were the source of the cDNA or gDNA that made up the material.

Per the original data handling: Estimation of nucleated cell counts relied on the amplification of reference gene primers. The protocol was immunoSEQ multiplex PCR, while the TCRdb copy is restricted to in-frame clones and leaves out a portion. The DNA gave D and trimming, while V, J and clone size come from that table. The repertoire holds about 300,000 clones, roughly 91% seen once, with 4.6% in the top ten. There are 13 residues in the CDR3. Germline CDR1 is SGHAT and CDR2 is FQNNGV. Trimming stripped 4 bases from V and 6 bases from J, with 13 bases between. Sample: peripheral blood. This TCR came from a middle-aged man with acute or convalescent COVID-19. The V and J genes are TRBV11-2 and TRBJ2-7, with TRBD2 as a possible D gene (6 bases). Here the CDR3 reads CASSSTGVGEQYF. The CDR3 bases are TGTGCCAGCAGCTCGACGGGAGTCGGCGAGCAGTACTTC.